A selection of T cell receptor beta chains follows, all from one sample in a study of blood T cell repertoires in COVID-19. Sequencing used immunoSEQ multiplex PCR; TCRdb keeps in-frame clones, though not all of them. The table shows 250,000 or so clones, with approximately 90% occurring only once. Material: PBMCs or T cells enriched from blood (not recorded which). The receptors here all came from a man aged 40-49 years who had been exposed to COVID-19. CDR3s include the opening cysteine and the closing phenylalanine or tryptophan. A D gene is named only where the DNA matches it firmly. A clone size is listed for some rows: how often the clone was seen (once, few, many), or a class if it is expanded.

D	size	J	V	CDR3	DNA
.	few	TRBJ2-4	TRBV10-3	CAISEGGGRNIQYF	TGTGCCATCAGTGAGGGGGGGGGCAGAAACATTCAGTACTTC
.	.	TRBJ2-1	TRBV19	CASSQADLGYNEQFF	TGTGCCAGTAGTCAGGCCGACCTGGGCTACAATGAGCAGTTCTTC
.	.	TRBJ1-5	TRBV28	CASSWRGNQPQHF	TGTGCCAGCAGTTGGCGAGGGAATCAGCCCCAGCATTTT
TRBD1	.	TRBJ1-2	TRBV27	CASRTTGLRGYTF	TGTGCCAGCAGGACGACAGGGTTGAGGGGCTACACCTTC
.	.	TRBJ2-1	TRBV29-1	CSGRDPVGHATTYNEQFF	TGCAGCGGTCGGGACCCCGTGGGACACGCAACGACCTACAATGAGCAGTTCTTC
.	few	TRBJ2-6	TRBV7-2	CASSWIASSGANVLTF	TGTGCCAGCAGCTGGATCGCTAGCTCTGGGGCCAACGTCCTGACTTTC
.	.	TRBJ2-3	TRBV28	CASSPRGYPSTDTQYF	TGTGCCAGCAGTCCTAGGGGTTACCCTAGCACAGATACGCAGTATTTT
.	.	TRBJ2-3	TRBV7-8	CASSPHYGVPDTQYF	TGTGCCAGCAGCCCCCACTACGGGGTCCCAGATACGCAGTATTTT
.	once	TRBJ1-5	TRBV15	CATQTVLGQPQHF	TGTGCCACCCAGACAGTTTTAGGTCAGCCCCAGCATTTT
.	.	TRBJ1-1	TRBV27	CASSSRLAEAFF	TGTGCCAGCAGTTCAAGACTAGCTGAAGCTTTCTTT
TRBD1	.	TRBJ1-1	TRBV6-6	CASRTLRGRVAFF	TGTGCCAGCAGGACCCTAAGGGGGCGCGTAGCTTTCTTT
TRBD1	.	TRBJ1-3	TRBV18	CASSAGQGVGNTIYF	TGTGCCAGCTCGGCAGGACAGGGTGTAGGAAACACCATATATTTT
.	.	TRBJ2-2	TRBV6-4	CASSAGETGELFF	TGTGCCAGCAGTGCGGGAGAGACCGGGGAGCTGTTTTTT
.	.	TRBJ2-2	TRBV6-4	CASSGRGTGELFF	TGTGCCAGCAGTGGCCGGGGGACCGGGGAGCTGTTTTTT
.	.	TRBJ2-7	TRBV19	CASSIPSGENSYEQYF	TGTGCCAGTAGTATACCGTCGGGGGAGAACTCCTACGAGCAGTACTTC
.	.	TRBJ2-7	TRBV11-2	CASSTTGIEQYF	TGTGCCAGCAGCACAACAGGGATCGAGCAGTACTTC
.	.	TRBJ1-5	TRBV4-2	CASSPYIISNQPQHF	TGTGCCAGCAGCCCCTATATTATTAGCAATCAGCCCCAGCATTTT
TRBD1	.	TRBJ1-1	TRBV9	CASSGQGRSAEAFF	TGTGCCAGCAGCGGACAGGGAAGGAGCGCTGAAGCTTTCTTT
.	.	TRBJ2-1	TRBV12-5	CASGLKGYNEQFF	TGTGCTAGTGGTTTGAAGGGGTACAATGAGCAGTTCTTC
TRBD1	.	TRBJ1-2	TRBV30	CAWRSQGAVGNYGYTF	TGTGCCTGGAGATCACAGGGGGCGGTGGGTAACTATGGCTACACCTTC
TRBD1	.	TRBJ2-5	TRBV15	CATSRDPTGQETQYF	TGTGCCACCAGCAGAGATCCGACAGGGCAAGAGACCCAGTACTTC
.	.	TRBJ1-1	TRBV5-1	CASSLDGMNTEAFF	TGCGCCAGCAGCTTGGACGGTATGAACACTGAAGCTTTCTTT
TRBD2	.	TRBJ2-7	TRBV10-2	CASSTTSTSYEQYF	TGCGCCAGCAGTACGACTAGCACTTCCTACGAGCAGTACTTC
.	.	TRBJ1-2	TRBV29-1	CSVSGTDYGYTF	TGCAGCGTTTCAGGTACGGACTATGGCTACACCTTC
.	.	TRBJ2-1	TRBV9	CASSTYGTTNNEQFF	TGTGCCAGCAGCACCTACGGAACTACAAACAATGAGCAGTTCTTC
TRBD2	.	TRBJ2-7	TRBV30	CAWSVPGGSYEQYF	TGTGCCTGGAGTGTACCGGGGGGGTCCTACGAGCAGTACTTC
.	.	TRBJ1-6	TRBV28	CASSFKGVNSPLHF	TGTGCCAGCAGTTTTAAGGGGGTTAATTCACCCCTCCACTTT
.	.	TRBJ2-3	TRBV15	CATSTRGTDTQYF	TGTGCCACCAGCACCCGCGGCACAGATACGCAGTATTTT
.	.	TRBJ2-6	TRBV28	CASSFRVTGANVLTF	TGTGCCAGCAGTTTCAGGGTTACTGGGGCCAACGTCCTGACTTTC
TRBD2	.	TRBJ2-6	TRBV28	CASRPVGGRAGANVLTF	TGTGCCAGCAGACCAGTTGGGGGGAGGGCTGGGGCCAACGTCCTGACTTTC
TRBD1	.	TRBJ2-6	TRBV6-1	CASRERQGSGANVLTF	TGTGCCAGCAGGGAACGACAGGGATCTGGGGCCAACGTCCTGACTTTC
TRBD2	.	TRBJ2-7	TRBV28	CAIGTSTYEQYF	TGTGCCATAGGGACTAGCACGTACGAGCAGTACTTC
TRBD1	.	TRBJ1-1	TRBV7-3	CASSPNSNRGQSNTEAFF	TGTGCCAGCAGCCCTAATTCTAACAGGGGCCAGTCCAACACTGAAGCTTTCTTT
.	.	TRBJ2-1	TRBV27	CASSLQGSSYNEQFF	TGTGCCAGCAGTTTACAGGGTTCATCCTACAATGAGCAGTTCTTC
.	.	TRBJ2-1	TRBV9	CASSARLVIDEQFF	TGTGCCAGCAGCGCTCGACTAGTTATCGATGAGCAGTTCTTC
TRBD2	once	TRBJ2-1	TRBV28	CASRPAGAGNNEQFF	TGTGCCAGCAGACCTGCGGGAGCGGGGAACAATGAGCAGTTCTTC
TRBD2	.	TRBJ2-1	TRBV4-1	CASSQVAAGDSWNEQFF	TGCGCCAGCAGCCAAGTAGCCGCGGGGGACTCCTGGAATGAGCAGTTCTTC